This T cell receptor beta chain was obtained from a study of technical replicates of blood from a handful of donors. Germline V CDR1 and CDR2: KGHSH, LQKENI. V was pared by 3 bases and J by 4 bases, with 7 bases between. The CDR3 covers 12 residues. This table comes from immunoSEQ multiplex PCR, and its TCRdb copy is limited to in-frame clones, with some not included. The sample records about 53,000 clones, just over 85% being singletons. This clone was detected only a few times. Sequenced input: PBMCs. The origin of this receptor is a human donor in good health. Some clones in this sample may be carry-over from other donors' samples. The V gene is TRBV18, the J gene TRBJ2-7, with no clear D. The CDR3 DNA reads TGTGCCAGCTCACCGGGCGTTTACGAGCAGTACTTC. Translating gives CASSPGVYEQYF. The full variable domain, rest sourced from reference TRBV18 and TRBJ2-7, is NAGVMQNPRHLVRRRGQEARLRCSPMKGHSHVYWYRQLPEEGLKFMVYLQKENIIDESGMPKERFSAEFPKEGPSILRIQQVVRGDSAAYFCASSPGVYEQYFGPGTRLTVT.